The 4 T cell receptor beta chains reported below all come from one sample, sequenced in a study of blood T cell repertoires in COVID-19. Sequenced by immunoSEQ multiplex PCR; TCRdb stores in-frame clones only, minus some. This sample has about 480,000 clones; 88% occur once, and the top ten carry about 2%. Specimen: PBMCs or T cells enriched from blood (not recorded which). The receptor set was obtained from a middle-aged woman who had recovered from COVID-19.

There are a few counts of this clone. The chain uses TRBV10-1 and TRBJ2-7; D call uncertain. The CDR3 consists of 15 residues. V gave up 8 bases and J gave up 2 bases, with 19 bases separating them. Germline assignment: CDR1 WNHNN and CDR2 SYGVQD (reference sequence). CDR3 residues: CASPGGPIRTYEQYF. The CDR3 DNA follows: TGCGCCAGCCCCGGTGGGCCCATTCGAACCTACGAGCAGTACTTC.

V gene TRBV6-5 combines with J gene TRBJ2-7; D may be TRBD2 (5 bases). Germline V gene sequence: CDR1 MNHEY, CDR2 SVGAGI. Trimming pared 2 bases from V and 5 bases from J, leaving 10 bases between. CDR3 length: 13 residues. CDR3 sequence: CASSYSVRDEQYF. The CDR3 bases are TGTGCCAGCAGTTACAGTGTGCGGGACGAGCAGTACTTC.

This clone was counted a few times. This chain links TRBV5-1 with TRBJ1-1; possible D gene TRBD1, 5 bases. The CDR3 is 13 residues long. Germline CDR1 SGHRS, CDR2 YFSETQ. The germline V and J ends were trimmed by 1 base and 9 bases, with 13 bases remaining between them. The CDR3 bases are TGCGCCAGCAGCTTGAAAATGGACACCAAAGCTTTCTTT. Its translation is CASSLKMDTKAFF. The entire variable domain, with the rest obtained from reference TRBV5-1 and TRBJ1-1, is as follows: KAGVTQTPRYLIKTRGQQVTLSCSPISGHRSVSWYQQTPGQGLQFLFEYFSETQRNKGNFPGRFSGRQFSNSRSEMNVSTLELGDSALYLCASSLKMDTKAFFGQGTRLTVV.

The rearrangement uses TRBV30 and TRBJ1-1, with TRBD1 matching over 8 bases. Germline CDR1 and CDR2: GTSNPN and SVGIG (reference sequence). The CDR3 has 13 residues. Trimming cost V 5 bases and J 2 bases; bases outside gene matches: 4. DNA for the CDR3: TGTGCCTGGGTCGACAGGGGAAACACTGAAGCTTTCTTT. Amino acids: CAWVDRGNTEAFF.